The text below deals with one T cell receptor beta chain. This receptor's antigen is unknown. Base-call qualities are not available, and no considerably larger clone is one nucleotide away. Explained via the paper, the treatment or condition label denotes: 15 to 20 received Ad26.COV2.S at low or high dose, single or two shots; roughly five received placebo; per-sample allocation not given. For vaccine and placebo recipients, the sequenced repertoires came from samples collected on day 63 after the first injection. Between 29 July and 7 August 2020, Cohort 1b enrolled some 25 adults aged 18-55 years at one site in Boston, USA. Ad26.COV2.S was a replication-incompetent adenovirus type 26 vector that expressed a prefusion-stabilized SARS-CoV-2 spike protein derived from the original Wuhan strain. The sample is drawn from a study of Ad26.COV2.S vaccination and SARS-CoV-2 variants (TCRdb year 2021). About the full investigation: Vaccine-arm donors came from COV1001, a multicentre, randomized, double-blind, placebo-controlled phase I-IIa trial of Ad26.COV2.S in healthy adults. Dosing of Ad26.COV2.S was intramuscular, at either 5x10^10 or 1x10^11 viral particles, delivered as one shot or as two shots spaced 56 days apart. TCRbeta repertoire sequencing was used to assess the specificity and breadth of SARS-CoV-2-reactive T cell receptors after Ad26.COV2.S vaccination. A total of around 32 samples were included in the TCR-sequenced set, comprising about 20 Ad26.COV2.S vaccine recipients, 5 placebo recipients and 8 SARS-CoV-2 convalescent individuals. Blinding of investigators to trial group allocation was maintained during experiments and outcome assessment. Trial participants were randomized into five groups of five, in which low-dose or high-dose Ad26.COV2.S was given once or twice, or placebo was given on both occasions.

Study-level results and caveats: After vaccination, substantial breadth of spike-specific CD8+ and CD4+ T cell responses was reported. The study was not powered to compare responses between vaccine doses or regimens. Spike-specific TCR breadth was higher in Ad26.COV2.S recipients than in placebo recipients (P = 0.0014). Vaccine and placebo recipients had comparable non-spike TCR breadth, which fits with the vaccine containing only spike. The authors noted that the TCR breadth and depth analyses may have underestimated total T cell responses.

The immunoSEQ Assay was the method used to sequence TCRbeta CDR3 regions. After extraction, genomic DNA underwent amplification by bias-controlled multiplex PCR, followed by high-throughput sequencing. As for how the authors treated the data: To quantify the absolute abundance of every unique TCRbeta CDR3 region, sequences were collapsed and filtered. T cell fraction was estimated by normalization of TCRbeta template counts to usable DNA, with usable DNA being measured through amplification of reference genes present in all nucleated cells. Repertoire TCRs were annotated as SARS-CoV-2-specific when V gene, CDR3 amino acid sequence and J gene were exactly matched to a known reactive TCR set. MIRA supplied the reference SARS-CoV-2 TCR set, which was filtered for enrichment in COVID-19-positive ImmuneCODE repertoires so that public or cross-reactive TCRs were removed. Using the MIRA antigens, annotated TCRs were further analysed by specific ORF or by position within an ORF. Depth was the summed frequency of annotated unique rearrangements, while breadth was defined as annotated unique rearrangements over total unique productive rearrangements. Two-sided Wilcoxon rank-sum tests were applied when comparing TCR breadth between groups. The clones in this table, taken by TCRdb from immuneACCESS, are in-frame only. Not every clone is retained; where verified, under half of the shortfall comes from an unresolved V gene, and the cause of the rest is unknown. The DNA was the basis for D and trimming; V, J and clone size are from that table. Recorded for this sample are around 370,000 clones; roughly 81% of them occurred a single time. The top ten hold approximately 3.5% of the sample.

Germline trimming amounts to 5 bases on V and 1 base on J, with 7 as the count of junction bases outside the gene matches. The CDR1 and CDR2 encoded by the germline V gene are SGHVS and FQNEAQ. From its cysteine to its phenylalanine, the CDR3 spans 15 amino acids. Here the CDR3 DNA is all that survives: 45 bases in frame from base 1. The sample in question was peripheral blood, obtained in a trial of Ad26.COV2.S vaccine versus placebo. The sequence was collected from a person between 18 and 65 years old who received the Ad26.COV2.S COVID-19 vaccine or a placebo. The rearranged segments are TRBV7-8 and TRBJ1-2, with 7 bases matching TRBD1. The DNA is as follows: TGTGCCAGCAGCCCGGGACAGCTACTTAACTATGGCTACACCTTC. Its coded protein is CASSPGQLLNYGYTF.